These T cell receptor beta chains were read from a single sample in a study of long-term antiretroviral therapy in people with HIV. Using immunoSEQ multiplex PCR, the repertoire was profiled, and TCRdb retains in-frame clones only, with some absent. The sample holds 15,000 to 20,000 clones, roughly nine tenths seen once. Sequenced material: unsorted PBMCs, taken 4.2 years after starting antiretroviral therapy. The receptors derive from a man aged 45-60 years with HIV. The CDR3 runs from the conserved cysteine through the conserved F or W. D genes are given only for firm matches. A clone size is listed for some rows: how often the clone was seen (once, few, many), or a class if it is expanded.

CDR3aa	CDR3nt	d_gene	abundance	v_gene	j_gene
CASRSGTGGVVGGYTF	TGTGCCAGCAGGTCCGGGACAGGGGGCGTCGTCGGAGGCTACACCTTC	TRBD1	-	TRBV28	TRBJ1-2
CSADYNEQFF	TGCAGTGCTGACTACAATGAGCAGTTCTTC	-	-	TRBV20-1	TRBJ2-1
CASSQGQGTYEQYF	TGCGCCAGCAGCCAAGGACAGGGCACTTACGAGCAGTACTTC	TRBD1	-	TRBV4-3	TRBJ2-7
CASSQEVRRQGTEAFF	TGCGCCAGCAGCCAAGAAGTCCGACGACAGGGTACTGAAGCTTTCTTT	TRBD1	-	TRBV4-3	TRBJ1-1
CASSRDGGDEKLFF	TGTGCCAGCTCTCGGGACGGTGGGGATGAAAAACTGTTTTTT	-	-	TRBV18	TRBJ1-4
CASSYVGHLNTEAFF	TGTGCCAGCAGTTATGTCGGACACTTGAACACTGAAGCTTTCTTT	-	-	TRBV7-9	TRBJ1-1
CASSPAAGANVLTF	TGTGCCAGCAGCCCGGCGGCCGGGGCCAACGTCCTGACTTTC	-	-	TRBV11-2	TRBJ2-6
CASSLARTKAEQFF	TGTGCCAGCAGCTTAGCGCGGACTAAGGCTGAGCAGTTCTTC	-	-	TRBV7-8	TRBJ2-1
CAWRVGSSYNEQFF	TGTGCCTGGAGGGTCGGGAGCTCCTACAATGAGCAGTTCTTC	-	-	TRBV30	TRBJ2-1
CASSLLQGSWRNTQYF	TGTGCCAGCAGTTTATTACAGGGGAGCTGGAGAAATACGCAGTATTTT	TRBD1	-	TRBV27	TRBJ2-3
CASSLSRGRETQYF	TGTGCCAGCAGCCTTAGTCGGGGTCGAGAGACCCAGTACTTC	-	-	TRBV11-2	TRBJ2-5
CASSERTENQPQHF	TGTGCCAGCAGTGAAAGGACAGAAAATCAGCCCCAGCATTTT	-	-	TRBV2	TRBJ1-5
CASSLGGQNTDTQYF	TGTGCCAGCAGCCTGGGGGGGCAAAACACAGATACGCAGTATTTT	-	-	TRBV13	TRBJ2-3
CASSQPHNTGELFF	TGCGCCAGCAGCCAGCCCCACAACACCGGGGAGCTGTTTTTT	-	-	TRBV4-3	TRBJ2-2
CASSEWGSTTGELFF	TGTGCCAGCAGTGAATGGGGGAGTACCACCGGGGAGCTGTTTTTT	-	large	TRBV6-1	TRBJ2-2
CSAETSGGSGEQYF	TGCAGCGCAGAGACTAGCGGGGGGAGTGGGGAGCAGTACTTC	TRBD2	-	TRBV29-1	TRBJ2-7
CASSLEDPGDTQYF	TGCGCCAGCAGCTTGGAGGACCCCGGGGATACGCAGTATTTT	-	-	TRBV5-1	TRBJ2-3
CASTRGFNEKLFF	TGTGCCAGCACCAGGGGATTTAATGAAAAACTGTTTTTT	-	-	TRBV18	TRBJ1-4
CASSVEPVSPLHF	TGTGCCAGCAGCGTAGAGCCGGTGTCACCCCTCCACTTT	-	-	TRBV9	TRBJ1-6
CASSLGHSYEQYF	TGTGCCAGCAGCTTAGGGCACTCCTACGAGCAGTACTTC	-	-	TRBV7-3	TRBJ2-7
CAWSVGSAVNYEQYF	TGTGCCTGGAGTGTAGGCTCGGCCGTGAACTACGAGCAGTACTTC	-	-	TRBV30	TRBJ2-7
CASSPMGGTEAFF	TGTGCCAGCTCACCTATGGGGGGCACTGAAGCTTTCTTT	-	few	TRBV18	TRBJ1-1
CASSLEGPLTEAFF	TGCGCCAGCAGCTTGGAAGGACCCCTCACTGAAGCTTTCTTT	-	-	TRBV5-1	TRBJ1-1
CASRVDRGSSPLHF	TGTGCCAGCAGAGTTGACAGGGGTAGTTCACCCCTCCACTTT	TRBD1	-	TRBV6-5	TRBJ1-6
CASSLGGLINEKLFF	TGTGCCAGCAGCTTAGGCGGACTGATTAATGAAAAACTGTTTTTT	-	once	TRBV7-9	TRBJ1-4
CAWSPGQLVTDTQYF	TGTGCCTGGAGTCCGGGACAGTTAGTCACAGATACGCAGTATTTT	TRBD1	-	TRBV30	TRBJ2-3
CSVYGPSNNEQFF	TGCAGCGTTTATGGCCCTTCCAACAATGAGCAGTTCTTC	-	-	TRBV29-1	TRBJ2-1
CASSWTSGATDTQYF	TGTGCCAGCAGCTGGACTAGCGGGGCTACAGATACGCAGTATTTT	TRBD2	-	TRBV7-2	TRBJ2-3
CASSVAGQSTDTQYF	TGTGCCAGCAGCGTAGCGGGACAGTCCACAGATACGCAGTATTTT	TRBD1	-	TRBV9	TRBJ2-3
CASSSRDREDRLFF	TGTGCCAGCAGCTCACGGGACAGGGAGGATAGACTGTTTTTT	TRBD1	-	TRBV9	TRBJ1-4
CASSLSGYEQYF	TGTGCCAGCAGCCTTAGCGGCTACGAGCAGTACTTC	-	few	TRBV11-3	TRBJ2-7
CASSDAVSNQPQHF	TGTGCCAGCAGTGACGCAGTTAGCAATCAGCCCCAGCATTTT	-	once	TRBV2	TRBJ1-5
CSARSSRQVYEQYF	TGCAGCGCCCGAAGTTCGAGACAGGTATACGAGCAGTACTTC	-	-	TRBV29-1	TRBJ2-7
CASSPLGGTYEQYF	TGTGCCAGCTCACCTCTGGGCGGGACCTACGAGCAGTACTTC	-	-	TRBV18	TRBJ2-7
CASSPEQGANGYTF	TGTGCCAGCAGCCCAGAACAGGGGGCGAATGGCTACACCTTC	TRBD1	-	TRBV6-4	TRBJ1-2
CASSYWGGANTEAFF	TGTGCCAGCAGTTACTGGGGGGGCGCGAACACTGAAGCTTTCTTT	-	-	TRBV28	TRBJ1-1
CASSLANRGGVEQYF	TGTGCCAGCAGCTTGGCCAACAGGGGTGGGGTAGAGCAGTACTTC	TRBD1	-	TRBV5-6	TRBJ2-7
CASSPGGDYGYTF	TGTGCCAGCAGCCCAGGGGGGGACTATGGCTACACCTTC	TRBD1	-	TRBV6-4	TRBJ1-2
CASSLDYEQYF	TGCGCCAGCAGCTTGGACTACGAGCAGTACTTC	-	-	TRBV5-1	TRBJ2-7
CASSSHGGTEAFF	TGTGCCAGCAGCTCCCATGGTGGGACTGAAGCTTTCTTT	-	-	TRBV5-4	TRBJ1-1
CAWGGPGGRTEAFF	TGTGCCTGGGGAGGGCCAGGGGGCCGAACTGAAGCTTTCTTT	TRBD1	-	TRBV30	TRBJ1-1
CASSEEDTGTRYEQYF	TGTGCCAGCAGTGAAGAGGACACGGGGACGCGCTACGAGCAGTACTTC	-	-	TRBV6-1	TRBJ2-7
CASSYQPAYEQYF	TGTGCCAGCAGTTACCAACCGGCCTACGAGCAGTACTTC	-	-	TRBV6-6	TRBJ2-7
CASSSPTSGTYEQYF	TGTGCCAGCAGTTCGCCTACTAGCGGGACCTACGAGCAGTACTTC	TRBD2	-	TRBV6-6	TRBJ2-7
CASSERGGGQHF	TGTGCCAGCAGTGAAAGGGGGGGAGGTCAGCATTTT	-	-	TRBV6-1	TRBJ1-5
CASSWTGASQTDTQYF	TGTGCCAGCAGCTGGACAGGGGCTTCTCAAACGGATACGCAGTATTTT	TRBD1	-	TRBV5-6	TRBJ2-3
CASSEGQADTQYF	TGCGCCAGCAGCGAGGGCCAGGCAGATACGCAGTATTTT	-	-	TRBV4-3	TRBJ2-3
CASSVRLVRRGNQPQHF	TGTGCCAGCAGTGTCCGCCTGGTGCGTCGAGGCAATCAGCCCCAGCATTTT	-	-	TRBV6-1	TRBJ1-5
CASSDQGPGEAFF	TGTGCCAGCAGTGATCAGGGTCCCGGTGAAGCTTTCTTT	-	-	TRBV2	TRBJ1-1
CASSLDQIYEQYF	TGCGCCAGCAGCTTGGATCAGATCTACGAGCAGTACTTC	-	-	TRBV5-1	TRBJ2-7
CASSLATGYEQFF	TGTGCCAGCAGTTTAGCCACGGGCTATGAGCAGTTCTTC	-	large	TRBV27	TRBJ2-1
CASTQRTGTYEQYF	TGCGCCAGCACTCAAAGGACGGGGACCTACGAGCAGTACTTC	-	-	TRBV5-1	TRBJ2-7
CASSLGQGVTEAFF	TGCGCCAGCAGCCTGGGACAGGGGGTTACTGAAGCTTTCTTT	TRBD1	-	TRBV4-3	TRBJ1-1
CASSETGPYEQYF	TGTGCCAGCAGTGAGACAGGGCCCTACGAGCAGTACTTC	TRBD1	few	TRBV27	TRBJ2-7